This T cell receptor beta chain emerged from a study of CD8+ T cells in alopecia areata. As for the study in general: At a dose of 5 to 10 mg twice daily, oral tofacitinib was given to treated patients. Patients in the study were on tofacitinib for 6 to 18 months, then off it for 6 months.

The V and J ends lost 4 bases and 4 bases, in that order; junction bases with no gene match: 5. This CDR3 contains 14 residues. Looked up from germline, CDR1 is SQVTM and CDR2 is ANQGSEA. In regard to this clone: What it binds is unknown.

Sampling of alopecia areata patients yielded lesional scalp punch biopsies as well as peripheral blood. Whole-study results and caveats: Elevated clonality characterized lesional scalp relative to normal scalp, particularly in alopecia totalis/universalis.

Reverse transcribed after extraction, RNA yielded cDNA as the sequencing template. Repertoires were generated with immunoSEQ multiplex PCR, while TCRdb's copy carries only in-frame clones and drops some. Of 150,000 to 160,000 clones listed, under 60% are singletons. The rearrangement joins TRBV29-1 to TRBJ1-1; TRBD1 aligns across 11 bases. Sequenced here: CD8+ T cells sorted from blood, sampled at week 0. The TCR originated in a human donor with alopecia areata. CDR3: CSVAGTGGGTEAFF. DNA of the CDR3: TGCAGCGTTGCCGGGACAGGGGGAGGCACTGAAGCTTTCTTT.